This T cell receptor beta chain was recovered during a study of cytomegalovirus exposure and HLA in healthy donors (TCRdb year 2017). Background for the entire study: An earlier analysis of some 550 of the donors reported more than 250 Gb of sequence data and 117 million unique TCR beta sequences from around 200 million T cells. All discovery cohort repertoires had been generated on a single sequencing platform. The aim of the study was to test whether cataloging public T cell receptors could identify signatures of past pathogen exposure. To predict cytomegalovirus infection status, the study combined high-throughput TCR immunosequencing, statistical association of individual TCRs with disease status, and machine learning. Both class I and class II loci were covered by HLA typing, at four-digit resolution. A later analysis re-analyzed previously published TCR beta repertoires from 650 to 800 donors and added high-resolution HLA genotyping to study TCR occurrence patterns. Among the roughly 370 genotyped donors, approximately 82% belonged to the genetic ancestry cluster associated with self-reported Caucasian donors. Typing coverage varied by locus: roughly 620-640 donors for A, B, C, DRB1 and DQB1; under 550 for DQA1; more than 600 for DPA1; approximately 470 for DPB1. A few DR-DQ haplotypes were handled as single units for association and clustering because linkage in the cohort was strong. An earlier analysis of roughly 580 of the donors used high-throughput TCR beta sequencing to judge whether each TCR beta V gene segment behaved as functional or pseudogenic. Among 398 genotyped donors of the cohort, an average of around 240,000 unique TCR beta nucleotide sequences was sequenced per donor, of which approximately 19% were non-productive. A separate validation cohort of 100 to 150 different subjects was used in addition to the 666-subject first cohort. Donor age, sex, ethnicity and CMV serostatus were compiled alongside the repertoire data. About 280 gigabases of sequencing data and 70 million to 95 million unique TCR sequences made up an early release that covered about 640 HLA-typed donors. The study profiled the T cell repertoires of under 700 subjects by immunosequencing and related them to cytomegalovirus serostatus. In the later analysis, no new phenotypic data were used to find candidate immune exposures; instead, reliance was placed on TCR beta sequences and their occurrence across donors. Genome-wide SNP genotypes for about 60% of the 666 donors were used in a later genetic analysis, which treated that subset as a discovery cohort.

A remark on this clone: The clone's antigen remains unknown. Per-base quality was not reported, and no clone a single base away is much larger than it.

The investigation overall reported the following: The authors suggested that the approach could potentially be generalized to other disease states and immunological phenotypes. Because the 87-base-pair reads could not distinguish some IMGT-functional V segments, including TRBV6-2 and TRBV6-3, those segments were excluded. The sequencing pipeline was judged likely to have produced a cluster of highly shared sequence variants as a technical artifact. Broadly in line with IMGT annotations, most TCR beta V segments showed up in productive rearrangements about 87% or about 30% of the time in an earlier analysis of about 500 of the donors. Specific HLA alleles were associated with 18,000 or so TCR beta sequences at a false discovery rate of 0.05 in a later analysis. Assigning TCR associations to individual alleles was difficult when HLA alleles, especially DR and DQ, strongly co-occurred. According to a later analysis, most CMV-associated TCR beta chains appeared to be HLA-restricted, and the HLA associations seemed to be driven largely by CMV exposure. A further reported finding was that TCR beta sequences accurately predicted the HLA-A and HLA-B alleles for most subjects in the first cohort. Presence/absence analyses assumed roughly uniform sequencing depth across donors, an assumption that may not hold. The only immune exposure information available for the cohort was CMV serostatus. The cohort was sequenced for TCR beta chains only, and without alpha or paired-chain data the features that could be detected were limited. Correlated functional status among segregating V segments might be attributable to linkage disequilibrium, but an unknown experimental factor could not be ruled out. The study gave a list of around 170 TCR beta chains associated with cytomegalovirus. A later analysis found that TCR association rates varied across HLA loci, with DRB1 alleles showing the most associated TCRs and HLA-C alleles the fewest. In vitro tests confirmed that a few of the cytomegalovirus-associated TCR beta chains recognize cytomegalovirus antigens. V-gene and J-gene trimming of TCR beta chains was associated with a missense DCLRE1C variant in a later genetic analysis, and the association was replicated in an independent cohort. Several of the top co-occurrence clusters appeared to be linked to parvovirus B19, influenza, CMV and Epstein-Barr virus, according to a later analysis. Because counts were too low, seventeen rarely observed V segments, including chromosome 9 orphons, were left out of the earlier analysis of some 600 of the donors. The classifier was reported to diagnose cytomegalovirus status with high specificity and sensitivity in both the original and validation cohorts. A later analysis found that HLA-associated TCR beta chains were more clonally expanded and had lower generation probabilities than equally common non-associated chains. Because HLA typing was missing for some donors at each locus, association tests included only the typed subset. Most TCR sequences were seen in very few donors, while some public TCRs were found in many individuals. Compared with the 666-donor mean, donors in an Asian-associated ancestry cluster had fewer N-insertions in productive TCRs, according to a later genetic analysis.

The cohort consisted of 650 to 850 healthy bone marrow donors. At the time of sampling, every cohort member was nominally healthy, though immune exposures that went unrecorded were likely present. The donor tested CMV seropositive, placing the donor among the 250 to 350 seropositive members of the cohort. A peripheral blood sample was collected from each donor, and TCR beta sequencing was performed on peripheral blood mononuclear cells. The Qiagen DNeasy Blood Extraction Kit was used to extract genomic DNA from the blood cell samples. As encoded in the germline V gene, CDR1 is SGHRS while CDR2 is YFSETQ. Its CDR3 holds 16 amino acids, cysteine through phenylalanine. The only DNA kept is the CDR3, 48 bases in frame from the first base. Trimming leaves V shorter by 4 bases and J shorter by 0 bases, with the junction holding 6 bases beyond the gene matches. The library came from the immunoSEQ multiplex PCR assay. For the multiplex PCR, a mixture combining 60 forward primers for TCR Vbeta segments and 13 reverse primers for TCR Jbeta segments was used. The CDR3 region of rearranged TCR beta genes was amplified from genomic DNA with a multiplex PCR assay. The amplified TCR beta libraries were sequenced on the Illumina HiSeq System as 87-base-pair reads. As for the authors' bioinformatics: A later analysis counted tens of millions of unique TCR beta chains across the 700 or so repertoires, and roughly 9.9 million of these chains were shared by at least two donors. To remove PCR and sequencing errors, raw reads were error-corrected and collapsed into unique sequences using a nearest-neighbor algorithm that merged closely related sequences. To assign V, D and J gene segments, CDR3 sequences were aligned to IMGT reference sequences. For a sequence to be retained, at least a six-nucleotide match to both a V gene segment and a J gene segment was required. A rearrangement counted as productive if the CDR3 had no stop codons and remained in frame with V and J, and every other rearrangement counted as non-productive. CDR3 was defined according to IMGT convention as the region running from the second conserved V-encoded cysteine to the conserved J-encoded phenylalanine. Sequences without an unambiguous match to a single V gene segment were excluded from the earlier analysis of over 500 of the donors. In an earlier analysis of approximately 550 of the donors, V segments were called functional above 56.7% productive rearrangements and were called segregating when the between-donor standard deviation exceeded 5%. A statistical classification framework was built to diagnose cytomegalovirus status from the catalog of TCR beta chain sequences. In a later analysis, TCR nucleotide sequences were compared against IMGT/GENE-DB human TR gene sequences so that V and J genes could be assigned. The TCRdist pipeline was used in a later analysis to assign CDR3 sequences and most-parsimonious VDJ recombination scenarios. In a later analysis, each TCR beta chain was defined by its CDR3 amino acid sequence together with its V-gene family, and reads lacking a unique V-gene family were excluded. In a later analysis, fewer than 650 highly shared, low-generation-probability nucleotide sequences were removed to address suspected cross-contamination and a sequencing artifact. For each public chain, a later analysis derived a clonal expansion index from normalized ranks of inferred template counts within each repertoire. In a later analysis, generation probabilities were computed using a VDJ recombination model fitted to out-of-frame rearrangements, and the results were checked against IGoR. In a later analysis, TCR-TCR, TCR-HLA and TCR-CMV co-occurrence was scored with hypergeometric tests, and a repertoire-size bias correction was applied to TCR pairs. In a later analysis, false discovery rates were estimated by permuting HLA or CMV assignments 20 times. In a later analysis, co-occurring TCRs were grouped using DBSCAN, and TCRdist sequence similarity was added for clustering within HLA-allele-positive subsets. Co-occurrence clustering excluded repertoires with fewer than 30,000 or more than 120,000 public chains, plus five with anomalous nucleotide sharing. TCRdb obtained this table from immuneACCESS and retained in-frame rearrangements with V and J assigned. These tables miss some clones; where compared with another copy, unresolved V genes account for less than half of the shortfall, and the remainder is unexplained. V and J calls and clone size are given by that table; D and trimming were obtained from the DNA. Recorded for this sample are around 40,000 clones; roughly nine tenths of them occurred a single time. The ten most abundant clones make up about 8% of the sample.

This sequence originates from a middle-aged woman in good health and CMV-seropositive. Sequencing used PBMCs. The rearrangement joined TRBV5-1 to TRBJ2-4; 8 middle bases align to TRBD2. The encoded CDR3 is CASSVTSGLAKNIQYF. The nucleotide sequence reads TGCGCCAGCAGCGTTACTAGCGGATTAGCCAAAAACATTCAGTACTTC.